The 9 T cell receptor beta chains below all came from one sample that was sequenced in a study of cytomegalovirus exposure and HLA in healthy donors. A multiplex PCR was run with 60 Vbeta primers and 13 Jbeta primers. The data were produced by immunoSEQ multiplex PCR, yet TCRdb's version contains in-frame clones alone and is incomplete. The data show approximately 160,000 clones, about four fifths seen once. The sample taken for sequencing was PBMCs. The receptors come from a male donor in good health and CMV-seropositive.

The J gene is TRBJ2-5, the V gene TRBV5-6, with 9 bases aligning to TRBD1. From germline, CDR1 is SGHDT and CDR2 YYEEEE. This CDR3 comprises 15 residues. V trimming: 1 base; J trimming: 2 bases; junction bases outside the gene matches: 3. As DNA, the CDR3 is TGTGCCAGCAGCTTGACAGGGGGCCGGCAAGAGACCCAGTACTTC. Translation: CASSLTGGRQETQYF.

The gene calls are TRBV4-1 and TRBJ2-3; TRBD2 aligns across 15 bases. CDR1 is MGHRA and CDR2 is YSYEKL in the germline V gene. The CDR3 sequence is 18 residues long. Trimming removed 4 bases from V and 7 bases from J; junction bases left unmatched: 12. The CDR3 reads CASSRGGLAGGQVYTQYF. The CDR3 DNA follows: TGCGCCAGCAGCCGAGGGGGACTAGCGGGGGGCCAGGTATATACGCAGTATTTT.

The V call is TRBV30, the J call TRBJ1-5; D uncertain. The CDR3 spans 14 residues. Trimming shortened V by 2 bases and J by 6 bases, and 14 bases separated the two germline ends. Germline V gene data show CDR1 as GTSNPN and CDR2 as SVGIG (reference sequence). DNA of the CDR3: TGTGCCTGGAGTCCCGGGTCCCCCCGTCAGCCCCAGCATTTT. It is translated as CAWSPGSPRQPQHF. The full variable domain, with the rest looked up from reference TRBV30 and TRBJ1-5, is SQTIHQWPATLVQPVGSPLSLECTVEGTSNPNLYWYRQAAGRGLQLLFYSVGIGQISSEVPQNLSASRPQDRQFILSSKKLLLSDSGFYLCAWSPGSPRQPQHFGDGTRLSIL.

The chain links TRBV19 to TRBJ1-2, with a weak D call TRBD1 (5 bases). The ends were cut back, 2 bases at V and 3 bases at J, with 10 bases in the middle. CDR3 length: 14 amino acids. Germline CDR1 and CDR2: LNHDA and SQIVND (reference sequence). Here the CDR3 DNA reads TGTGCCAGTAGTATAAGTAAAGGGGACTATGGCTACACCTTC. Translated, it gives CASSISKGDYGYTF.

The chain links TRBV14 to TRBJ2-3; TRBD2 matches at 7 bases. V was pared by 4 bases and J by 3 bases, with 7 bases of the junction left unmatched. CDR1 SGHDN and CDR2 FVKESK come from the germline V gene. This CDR3 region has 15 residues. CDR3 nucleotides: TGTGCCAGCAGCCCCACCGGGGGGTGGACAGATACGCAGTATTTT. Translating it yields CASSPTGGWTDTQYF.

The chain recombines TRBV5-1 with TRBJ1-1, with D possibly matching TRBD1 (5 bases). The CDR3 loop spans 13 amino acids. V shed 8 bases and J shed 4 bases, with 15 bases lying between them. Looked up from germline, CDR1 is SGHRS and CDR2 is YFSETQ. The CDR3 nucleotides are TGCGCCAGGGCAGGGCCTAGGGGCACTGAAGCTTTCTTT. Protein sequence: CARAGPRGTEAFF.

The chain couples TRBV6-6 to TRBJ2-7; D not certain. The V gene lost 7 bases and the J gene lost 3 bases, with 13 bases spanning the gap. The CDR3 totals 13 residues. Germline CDR1 reads MNHNY; CDR2 reads SVGAGI (reference sequence). Here the CDR3 reads CASNISPNYEQYF. DNA for the CDR3: TGTGCCAGCAACATCTCACCCAACTACGAGCAGTACTTC.

This clone was found once. The V gene is TRBV2, the J gene TRBJ1-1; tentatively, D is TRBD1 (6 bases). Germline values: CDR1 SNHLY, CDR2 FYNNEI. The CDR3 is made up of 14 amino acids. V lost 11 bases to trimming and J lost 2 bases, with 18 bases between them. The CDR3 loop is CASQAGRGNTEAFF. In nucleotides, the CDR3 is TGTGCCTCACAGGCGGGCAGGGGCAACACTGAAGCTTTCTTT.

This chain links TRBV5-6 with TRBJ2-7; D might be TRBD2 (6 bases). Trimming pared 4 bases from V and 6 bases from J, leaving 11 bases between. The germline V gene has CDR1 SGHDT and CDR2 YYEEEE. This CDR3 is built from 12 residues. The DNA for the CDR3 is TGTGCCAGCAGCGCGGTGGGAGGCGAGCAGTACTTC. Amino acid sequence: CASSAVGGEQYF.